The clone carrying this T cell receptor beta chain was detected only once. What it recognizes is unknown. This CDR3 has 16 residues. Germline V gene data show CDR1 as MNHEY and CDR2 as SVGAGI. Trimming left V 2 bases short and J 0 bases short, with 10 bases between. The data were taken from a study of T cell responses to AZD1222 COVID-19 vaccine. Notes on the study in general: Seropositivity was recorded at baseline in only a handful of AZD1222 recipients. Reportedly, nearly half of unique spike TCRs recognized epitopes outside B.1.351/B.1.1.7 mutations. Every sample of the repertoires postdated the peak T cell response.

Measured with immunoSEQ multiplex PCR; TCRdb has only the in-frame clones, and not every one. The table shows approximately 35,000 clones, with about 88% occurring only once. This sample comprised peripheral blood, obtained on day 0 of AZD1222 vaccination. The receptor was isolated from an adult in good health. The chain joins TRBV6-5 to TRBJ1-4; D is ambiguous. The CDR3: CASSYGRTPTNEKLFF. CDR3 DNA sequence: TGTGCCAGCAGTTACGGCAGAACTCCAACTAATGAAAAACTGTTTTTT.